A selection of T cell receptor beta chains follows, all from one sample in a study of metastatic and nonmetastatic thyroid tumors. TCRdb recomputed clones from the PCR reads via MiXCR. The sample includes roughly 98,000 clones, under 15% of them seen just once. The material sequenced was blood. The receptor source for this set is a female donor with papillary thyroid cancer or a benign thyroid nodule (not recorded which). Some clones in this sample may be carry-over from other donors' samples. Each CDR3 is given with its conserved first and last residue. Clone size is shown for a subset of rows, as once, few, many or a class of expanded clone.

TRBV6-2/TRBV6-3,many,CASSTQTGQPYYNEQFF
TRBV3-1,many,CASSQRGGANTEAFF
TRBV3-1,many,CASSRTSGGAETQYF
TRBV9,-,CASSVDTRGGHYEQYF
TRBV6-2/TRBV6-3,many,CASHRIPFTEAFF
TRBV6-4,many,CASPRLAVTQETQYF
TRBV20-1,-,CSATAQSYEQYF
TRBV12-3/TRBV12-4,few,CASSLVTSGVYTF
TRBV27,many,CASSPRRGGTGVYGYTF
TRBV28,many,CASKAGGETQYF
TRBV6-1,many,CASSERQGRQPQHF
TRBV14,-,CASSQGRRDSLNTEAFF
TRBV12-3/TRBV12-4,few,CASSPMQGGSYEQYF
TRBV5-8,many,CASSPGLADDNEQFF
TRBV5-1,many,CASSGTTGYSTDTQYF
TRBV5-1,many,CASSLEQGPSQPQHF
TRBV6-1,-,CASRLTGYLQYNSPLHF
TRBV14,many,CASRDGEGNTEAFF
TRBV4-1,few,CASGRDQETQYF
TRBV12-3/TRBV12-4,few,CARGLADGQPQHF
TRBV5-6,many,CASSPDRGRDTGELFF
TRBV10-3,many,CAITGSLGTEAFF
TRBV3-1,many,CASSPDTGELFF
TRBV4-1,many,CASRSTGAGNTIYF
TRBV27,-,CASIYGREHYEKYF
TRBV9,few,CASSVGVIDTQYF
TRBV7-3,-,CASSLTVVAGVGHEQFF
TRBV7-2,many,CASSSTGGPEAFF
TRBV6-2/TRBV6-3,few,CASSLSGSRTGEPFF
TRBV5-1,many,CASGDAGWQETQYF
TRBV19,many,CASSPLAGTPSYEQYF
TRBV3-1,once,CASSQSVVAAYEQYF
TRBV7-1,-,CASSSRPGPGLSWGLYEQYF
TRBV13,many,CASSSMDRVRGSYEQYF
TRBV27,many,CASSFIYSFSNTGELFF
TRBV6-1,many,CASARVSNQPQHF
TRBV7-2,many,CASSIGVGADEQYF
TRBV5-1,many,CASSLGRKAFF
TRBV19,many,CASNQQAGLYNEQFF
TRBV19,many,CASSIGVTVNQPQHF
TRBV5-1,many,CASSSDYEQYF
TRBV10-2,many,CASLQGGSYEQYF
TRBV19,-,CAWRGEAGGPQYF
TRBV3-1,many,CASSPMEGLGLIKEQYF
TRBV11-2,many,CASTSAKGVNQPQHF
TRBV28,-,CESSRTGYNSPLHF
TRBV5-6,many,CASSQTGGREYEQFF
TRBV2,many,CASSEPRQAPYEQYF
TRBV18,-,CASSPRTSSALQYF
TRBV19,many,CASSAGTVNTEAFF
TRBV11-2,many,CASSSEGAPIGGEQYF
TRBV6-2/TRBV6-3,few,CASRHRLTGGGFYCYTF
TRBV3-1,many,CASSRDGGLDEKLFF
TRBV12-3/TRBV12-4,many,CASRISGGPYNEQFF
TRBV11-1,-,CASSSRGWNYNEQFF
TRBV11-2,many,CASSIVADSPLHF
TRBV5-1,medium-sized,CASSLGVGTNSPLHF
TRBV6-1,many,CASSEAGGGLGTQYF
TRBV4-1,few,CASSQDWSGGTGELFF
TRBV11-2,many,CASSSRKPLGLSYGYTF